This is a list of T cell receptor beta chains from one sample in a study of T cells in localized non-small cell lung cancer. Sequencing used immunoSEQ multiplex PCR; TCRdb keeps in-frame clones, though not all of them. Of approximately 30,000 clones in the sample, around 73% were seen once. This specimen was peripheral blood, taken before any cancer treatment. The receptors here all came from a male donor at least 60 years old with stage II squamous cell lung carcinoma. Both conserved end residues are part of each CDR3. Fields, in order: J gene, D gene, V gene, clone size, CDR3 protein, CDR3 DNA. A D gene is named only where the DNA matches it firmly. Not all rows give a size; the values are once, few, many and, for expanded clones, a class.

>TRBJ2-6|NA|TRBV5-4|NA
CASSLSGSGANVLTF
TGTGCCAGCAGCTTGTCGGGCTCTGGGGCCAACGTCCTGACTTTC
>TRBJ2-1|NA|TRBV6-5|NA
CASSYSGSYNEQFF
TGTGCCAGCAGTTACTCCGGGTCCTACAATGAGCAGTTCTTC
>TRBJ2-1|TRBD2|TRBV2|NA
CAGRGGGGYNEQFF
TGTGCCGGGCGGGGAGGCGGGGGCTACAATGAGCAGTTCTTC
>TRBJ1-2|TRBD1|TRBV29-1|many
CSTAGTGGVEGYTF
TGCAGCACTGCCGGGACAGGGGGTGTAGAAGGCTACACCTTC
>TRBJ2-3|TRBD2|TRBV7-8|NA
CASSSRLAGGKPDTQYF
TGTGCCAGCAGCTCCCGACTAGCGGGGGGGAAGCCAGATACGCAGTATTTT
>TRBJ1-1|NA|TRBV7-9|NA
CASSLAMGAGTEAFF
TGTGCCAGCAGCTTAGCGATGGGGGCGGGGACTGAAGCTTTCTTT
>TRBJ2-1|TRBD2|TRBV19|NA
CASSATGLAGVIRNEQFF
TGTGCCAGTAGTGCCACAGGACTAGCGGGAGTTATAAGGAATGAGCAGTTCTTC
>TRBJ2-2|TRBD2|TRBV7-7|NA
CASSLELAAYTGELFF
TGTGCCAGCAGCTTAGAACTAGCGGCTTACACCGGGGAGCTGTTTTTT
>TRBJ1-1|TRBD1|TRBV9|once
CASSVGQGGPHLTEAFF
TGTGCCAGCAGCGTTGGACAGGGCGGCCCGCATCTCACTGAAGCTTTCTTT
>TRBJ1-2|NA|TRBV7-2|NA
CASAKSGWGGSGYTF
TGTGCCAGCGCTAAATCCGGGTGGGGTGGTTCTGGCTACACCTTC
>TRBJ2-2|TRBD1|TRBV7-2|NA
CASSSRQGINTGELFF
TGTGCCAGCAGCTCCCGACAGGGGATAAACACCGGGGAGCTGTTTTTT
>TRBJ1-3|NA|TRBV5-8|NA
CAIQYREPYSGNTIYF
TGTGCCATACAATACCGGGAGCCGTACTCTGGAAACACCATATATTTT
>TRBJ2-1|NA|TRBV4-2|NA
CASSQDVRTSYNEQFF
TGTGCCAGCAGCCAAGACGTCAGGACGTCCTACAATGAGCAGTTCTTC
>TRBJ2-1|NA|TRBV7-2|NA
CASSSTASSYNEQFF
TGTGCCAGCAGCTCGACCGCGAGCTCCTACAATGAGCAGTTCTTC
>TRBJ1-6|NA|TRBV6-4|NA
CASSAAPGPPLHF
TGTGCCAGCAGTGCCGCCCCAGGCCCACCCCTCCACTTT
>TRBJ1-2|TRBD1|TRBV5-4|once
CASSLGQGGYTF
TGTGCCAGCAGCTTGGGACAGGGTGGCTACACCTTC
>TRBJ2-1|TRBD1|TRBV12-5|NA
CASGTGVTYNEQFF
TGTGCTAGTGGGACAGGGGTAACCTACAATGAGCAGTTCTTC
>TRBJ2-3|NA|TRBV7-3|NA
CASSLLAGTQYF
TGTGCCAGCAGCTTACTGGCGGGTACGCAGTATTTT
>TRBJ2-7|NA|TRBV11-2|NA
CASSSNQGGAGEQYF
TGTGCCAGCAGCTCCAACCAAGGAGGGGCAGGGGAGCAGTACTTC
>TRBJ2-7|NA|TRBV27|NA
CASSPGQVGGEQYF
TGTGCCAGCAGTCCCGGACAGGTGGGGGGGGAGCAGTACTTC
>TRBJ2-1|TRBD2|TRBV5-1|NA
CASSYQAGTMNNEQFF
TGCGCCAGCAGCTACCAAGCCGGGACTATGAACAATGAGCAGTTCTTC
>TRBJ2-2|NA|TRBV11-2|NA
CASSLDRFSGELFF
TGTGCCAGCAGCTTAGACAGGTTCTCCGGGGAGCTGTTTTTT
>TRBJ2-5|NA|TRBV9|NA
CASSVLPWEETQYF
TGTGCCAGCAGCGTCCTCCCATGGGAAGAGACCCAGTACTTC
>TRBJ2-1|NA|TRBV5-6|NA
CASRKGWNEQFF
TGTGCCAGCAGAAAGGGGTGGAATGAGCAGTTCTTC
>TRBJ1-2|NA|TRBV10-3|NA
CAISGVGGLHDGYTF
TGTGCCATCAGTGGTGTGGGGGGGCTTCACGATGGCTACACCTTC
>TRBJ2-7|NA|TRBV12-5|NA
CASGLGGRGPYEQYF
TGTGCTAGTGGTTTAGGGGGAAGGGGCCCCTACGAGCAGTACTTC
>TRBJ1-5|NA|TRBV7-2|NA
CASSLRRGDQPQHF
TGTGCCAGCAGCTTAAGGAGGGGGGATCAGCCCCAGCATTTT
>TRBJ1-5|NA|TRBV6-4|NA
CASSESVGIGQPQHF
TGTGCCAGCAGTGAGTCGGTTGGTATCGGTCAGCCCCAGCATTTT
>TRBJ1-4|NA|TRBV7-2|NA
CASSLEGLVANEKLFF
TGTGCCAGCAGCTTAGAAGGTCTCGTTGCTAATGAAAAACTGTTTTTT
>TRBJ2-3|NA|TRBV15|NA
CATKTGTRGSTDTQYF
TGTGCCACCAAGACAGGGACTAGGGGAAGCACAGATACGCAGTATTTT
>TRBJ2-1|TRBD2|TRBV6-5|few
CASSSRPGGGQEQFF
TGTGCCAGCAGTTCCCGTCCGGGAGGGGGGCAGGAGCAGTTCTTC
>TRBJ1-1|NA|TRBV4-3|NA
CASSQGLGSYTEAFF
TGCGCCAGCAGCCAAGGTTTGGGGAGTTACACTGAAGCTTTCTTT
>TRBJ2-7|TRBD1|TRBV7-3|few
CASSPRDRDYEQYF
TGTGCCAGCAGCCCACGGGACAGAGACTACGAGCAGTACTTC
>TRBJ2-7|TRBD1|TRBV2|once
CASDRDRLYEQYF
TGTGCCAGCGACCGGGACAGGCTCTACGAGCAGTACTTC
>TRBJ1-1|NA|TRBV12-5|NA
CASGPPRGLNTEAFF
TGTGCTAGTGGTCCTCCGCGGGGGTTGAACACTGAAGCTTTCTTT
>TRBJ2-5|NA|TRBV6-1|NA
CASSGSLGQETQYF
TGTGCCAGCAGTGGAAGTCTAGGGCAAGAGACCCAGTACTTC
>TRBJ1-4|TRBD1|TRBV10-2|NA
CASTDRVGAINEKLFF
TGCGCCAGCACGGACAGGGTGGGGGCCATTAATGAAAAACTGTTTTTT
>TRBJ2-5|NA|TRBV5-4|NA
CASSLVQKETQYF
TGTGCCAGCAGCTTGGTCCAGAAAGAGACCCAGTACTTC
>TRBJ2-2|NA|TRBV7-6|NA
CASSLAPETGELFF
TGTGCCAGCAGCTTAGCGCCGGAGACCGGGGAGCTGTTTTTT
>TRBJ1-5|NA|TRBV19|few
CASRGGLLGQPQHF
TGTGCCAGTCGCGGGGGCCTCCTGGGGCAGCCCCAGCATTTT
>TRBJ2-3|TRBD2|TRBV28|NA
CASSGNAWRGGDTQYF
TGTGCCAGCAGCGGAAACGCTTGGCGGGGGGGGGATACGCAGTATTTT
>TRBJ2-5|TRBD1|TRBV6-1|NA
CASSFLPDRGETQYF
TGTGCCAGCAGTTTCCTCCCGGACAGGGGGGAGACCCAGTACTTC
>TRBJ1-3|NA|TRBV4-3|NA
CASSQGGGPGNTIYF
TGCGCCAGCAGCCAAGGTGGGGGTCCCGGAAACACCATATATTTT
>TRBJ2-4|TRBD1|TRBV4-2|few
CASSQDDQGEAKNIQYF
TGTGCCAGCAGCCAGGACGACCAGGGGGAAGCCAAAAACATTCAGTACTTC
>TRBJ1-2|NA|TRBV6-1|few
CASTLVGGNYGYTF
TGTGCCAGCACCTTAGTAGGGGGAAACTATGGCTACACCTTC